The TCR beta chain described here comes from a study of T-cell memory formation after mild COVID-19. The V gene's germline CDR1 is GTSNPN and CDR2 SVGIG (reference sequence). The CDR3 has 12 residues. Trimming took 3 bases from V and 2 from J, leaving 4 bases between them. TCRdb redid the calling of the 5' RACE reads with MiXCR, one entry per CDR3 protein. The data contain some 210,000 distinct CDR3 sequences, around 17% of them singletons. The clonotype originates from an adult woman who had mild COVID-19 (a few samples of this study predate the infection). Cell type and time point are not known. Source material: PBMCs or a T cell subset sorted from them (not recorded which). The chain links TRBV30 to TRBJ2-2; D is unresolved. The CDR3 loop is CAWRQNTGELFF. CDR3 nucleotide sequence: TGTGCCTGGAGGCAAAACACCGGGGAGCTGTTTTTT.